This T cell receptor (beta chain) is drawn from a study of T cell repertoires in cytomegalovirus infection. Whole-study context: A matching HLA type, together with CMV infection, was signaled by public TCR beta signatures.

The table lists this clonotype with many counts. TCRdb redid the calling of the reads with MiXCR, one entry per CDR3 protein. The data show under 250,000 distinct CDR3 sequences, approximately 6.7% seen once. The germline CDR1 and CDR2 sequences are PRHDT and FYEKMQ (reference sequence). V shed 4 bases and J shed 5 bases, with 8 bases lying between them. The CDR3 is made up of 12 amino acids. This receptor was identified in a human donor in good health (CMV status not recorded). Some clones in this sample may be carry-over from other donors' samples. The rearrangement links TRBV13 to TRBJ2-5; D is ambiguous. Material for sequencing was PBMCs. The CDR3 reads CASSSSLETQYF. In DNA, the CDR3 is TGTGCCAGCAGCTCCAGTTTGGAGACCCAGTACTTC.